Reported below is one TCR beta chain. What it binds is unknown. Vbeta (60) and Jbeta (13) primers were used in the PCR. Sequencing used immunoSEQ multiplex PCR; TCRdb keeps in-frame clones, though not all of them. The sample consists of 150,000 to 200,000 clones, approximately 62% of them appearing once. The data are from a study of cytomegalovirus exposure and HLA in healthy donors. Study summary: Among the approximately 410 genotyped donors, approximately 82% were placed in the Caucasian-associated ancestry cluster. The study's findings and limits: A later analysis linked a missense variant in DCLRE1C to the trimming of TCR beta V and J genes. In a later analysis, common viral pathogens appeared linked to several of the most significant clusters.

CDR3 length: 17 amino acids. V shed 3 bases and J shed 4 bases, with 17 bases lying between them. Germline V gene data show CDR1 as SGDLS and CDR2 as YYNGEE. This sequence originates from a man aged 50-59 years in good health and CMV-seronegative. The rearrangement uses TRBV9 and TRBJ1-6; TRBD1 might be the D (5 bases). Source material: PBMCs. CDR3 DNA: TGTGCCAGCAGCGGGAGGGCGGGACGGAATTATAATTCACCCCTCCACTTT. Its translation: CASSGRAGRNYNSPLHF.